The TCR beta chain described here comes from a study of somatic mutations in cytotoxic T cells in rheumatoid arthritis. Flow cytometry was used to check the purity of CD4+ and CD8+ cells, which had been isolated by positive magnetic bead selection. The table came from immunoSEQ multiplex PCR; TCRdb's copy has only in-frame clones and leaves some out. The sample lists 6,500 to 10,000 clones, about 80% occurring once. This CDR3 is built from 15 residues. V gave up 1 base and J gave up 1 base, with 10 bases separating them. Germline CDR1 reads SGHAT; CDR2 reads FQNNGV. The chain is built from TRBV11-2 and TRBJ1-1; D unclear. This clonotype was obtained from a woman between 50 and 59 years old in good health. The specimen was CD8+ T cells sorted from blood. This CDR3 is CASSLGGFQNTEAFF. The CDR3 DNA sequence: TGTGCCAGCAGCTTAGGCGGCTTTCAGAACACTGAAGCTTTCTTT.